This TCR beta chain was retrieved from a study of shared clonotypes between healthy human individuals. Study background: Used for every donor were three CD4 naive, three CD4 memory, two CD8 naive and one CD8 memory plate. Study results and caveats: On the whole, naive subsets had larger estimated richness than memory subsets had. The study found roughly 5% of naive CD4 clonotypes shared across four donors.

V lost 1 base and J lost 3; bases outside the gene matches: 6. CDR1 SEHNR and CDR2 FQNEAQ come from the germline V gene (reference sequence). This CDR3 has 15 amino acids. Genomic DNA belonging to each subset was distributed in equal measure over several immunoSEQ plates. Sequencing used immunoSEQ multiplex PCR; TCRdb keeps in-frame clones, though not all of them. The repertoire has over 1.4 million clones, roughly 96% of them found once; the top ten carry roughly 1.2%. Remarks on this clone: What it binds is not known.

The rearrangement uses TRBV7-9 and TRBJ2-7; the match to TRBD2 covers 7 bases. The sequence was collected from a man younger than 45 in good health. The sequencing sample was made of naive CD4+ T cells sorted from blood. Subset denoted: CD45RA+ positively selected. The CDR3 DNA sequence: TGTGCCAGCAGCTTAGGGGGGGGAGGGGACTACGAGCAGTACTTC. Translation gives CASSLGGGGDYEQYF.